This record covers a single TCR beta chain. The data were obtained in a study of T-cell reconstitution after alpha-beta-depleted transplantation in children. The TCRbeta library was prepared with unique molecular identifiers. TCRdb independently ran MiXCR on the PCR reads; one entry per CDR3 protein. The sample carries around 600,000 distinct CDR3 sequences, 10% recorded once. Trimming removed 5 bases at V and 4 bases at J, with 17 bases between. This CDR3 region has 15 residues. The germline CDR1 and CDR2 sequences are MNHEY and SVGEGT. The chain uses TRBV6-2 or TRBV6-3 and TRBJ2-5, with D perhaps TRBD2 (6 bases). This material consisted of PBMCs from the stem cell graft donor, taken from the stem cell graft. This sequence originates from a human donor who donated a stem cell graft to a child with acute myeloid leukemia. The CDR3 here is CASSRPGLGVETQYF. The CDR3 nucleotides are TGTGCCAGCAGTAGACCGGGACTTGGGGTAGAGACCCAGTACTTC.